What follows are 23 T cell receptor beta chains derived from one specimen sequenced in a study of Tregs in tolerant kidney transplant recipients. TCRdb's copy holds only in-frame clones and misses some; the assay was immunoSEQ multiplex PCR. The sample has about 240,000 clones; approximately 84% are singletons. Sequencing used CD4+ T cells from blood. These TCRs come from a human donor in good health.

The genes are TRBV6-1 and TRBJ1-5; D unresolved. The V end lost 7 bases, the J end lost 4 bases, and 8 bases lay between the germline ends. The CDR3 loop spans 12 amino acids. The V gene's germline CDR1 is MNHNS and CDR2 SASEGT. CDR3 nucleotides: TGTGCCAGCACCGTGTTGAATCAGCCCCAGCATTTT. It encodes CASTVLNQPQHF.

This chain's CDR3 is CASSEAISWGSRDYGYTF. In DNA form, the CDR3 reads TGTGCCAGCAGTGAAGCGATTTCTTGGGGAAGTCGGGACTATGGCTACACCTTC. The chain links TRBV2 to TRBJ1-2; D is uncertain. The ends were cut back, 0 bases at V and 3 bases at J, with 20 bases in the middle. Looked up from germline, CDR1 is SNHLY and CDR2 is FYNNEI. The CDR3 contains 18 residues.

This sequence joins TRBV27 and TRBJ2-1; unclear D gene. The CDR3 sequence is 15 residues long. The V gene lost 3 bases and the J gene lost 1 base, with 10 bases spanning the gap. The germline gives CDR1 MNHEY, CDR2 SMNVEV (reference sequence). CDR3 sequence reads: CASSFSHDSYNEQFF. The CDR3 region has the DNA TGTGCCAGCAGTTTTTCCCACGATTCCTACAATGAGCAGTTCTTC.

A note on this clone: Sequence at one end of the junction differs from germline and may be a read error. J is TRBJ2-5 and V is TRBV6-5, with 9 bases that match TRBD1. This CDR3 is 15 amino acids long. Germline V gives CDR1 MNHEY, CDR2 SVGAGI. CDR3 sequence (DNA): TGTGCCAGCAGTTACTCGGGAAGTTCGGACAGGGGCTTTGACTTC. Translated, it gives CASSYSGSSDRGFDF.

Of note for this clone: Distinct nucleotide sequences in the sample also encode this CDR3. The chain has TRBV7-2 and TRBJ2-7, with D hard to call. CDR3 length: 14 residues. Germline V lookup: CDR1 SGHTA, CDR2 FQGNSA. V was shortened by 2 bases and J by 3 bases, with 11 bases between the two germline ends. The CDR3 spells CASSLISRNYEQYF. DNA for the CDR3: TGTGCCAGCAGCTTAATAAGCAGAAACTACGAGCAGTACTTC.

Only a few counts were recorded for this clone. The J gene is TRBJ2-3, the V gene TRBV6-4; D tentatively fits TRBD1 or TRBD2 (5 bases each). This CDR3 comprises 14 residues. In germline, CDR1 is MRHNA, CDR2 SNTAGT. Trimming took 6 bases from V and 0 from J, leaving 10 bases between them. The CDR3 DNA is TGTGCCAGCAGAGGGACGGCAAGCACAGATACGCAGTATTTT. Its translation is CASRGTASTDTQYF.

The CDR3 coding sequence is TGTGCCAGCAGCTTAGGCAGGGGCAATCAGCCCCAGCATTTT. Protein: CASSLGRGNQPQHF. The chain carries TRBV7-8 and TRBJ1-5; a possible D gene is TRBD1 (5 bases). Per the germline V gene, CDR1 is SGHVS and CDR2 is FQNEAQ. V was trimmed by 1 base and J by 2 bases, leaving 6 bases between them. The CDR3 has 14 residues. The variable domain in full, with the rest retrieved from reference TRBV7-8 and TRBJ1-5, is GAGVSQSPRYKVAKRGQDVALRCDPISGHVSLFWYQQALGQGPEFLTYFQNEAQLDKSGLPSDRFFAERPEGSVSTLKIQRTQQEDSAVYLCASSLGRGNQPQHFGDGTRLSIL.

This sequence joins TRBV10-3 and TRBJ1-5; tentative D call: TRBD1 (6 bases). Trimming removed 6 bases at V and 5 bases at J, with 14 bases between. Per the germline V gene, CDR1 is ENHRY and CDR2 is SYGVKD. The CDR3 sequence is 14 residues long. The CDR3: CAISPDRFYQPQHF. CDR3 in DNA: TGTGCCATCAGCCCGGACAGATTCTATCAGCCCCAGCATTTT.

A few counts support this clone. The chain joins TRBV6-5 to TRBJ2-5; D remains unclear. Trimming shortened V by 10 bases and J by 5 bases, and 14 bases separated the two germline ends. This CDR3 comprises 12 residues. Germline CDR1 and CDR2: MNHEY and SVGAGI. CDR3 protein: CANAMDGETQYF. CDR3 in DNA: TGTGCCAACGCCATGGACGGGGAGACCCAGTACTTC.

This rearrangement joins TRBV19 to TRBJ1-2; TRBD1 matches 8 bases. The CDR3 runs 14 residues. Looked up from germline, CDR1 is LNHDA and CDR2 is SQIVND (reference sequence). J gave up 4 bases and V 7 bases, and 8 bases lay outside the gene matches. CDR3 sequence reads: CASTADRVFYGYTF. The CDR3 DNA reads as TGTGCCAGTACCGCGGACAGGGTTTTCTATGGCTACACCTTC.

V and J are TRBV4-2 and TRBJ2-3; D is possibly TRBD1 or TRBD2 (6 bases each). Trimming took off 0 bases at V and 8 bases at J, with 18 bases between the two ends. Germline loops: CDR1 LGHNA, CDR2 YNFKEQ. CDR3 length: 16 residues. CDR3 amino acids: CASSQDQGTLSGTQYF. The CDR3 nucleotides are TGTGCCAGCAGCCAAGATCAGGGGACTCTGAGCGGTACGCAGTATTTT.

This clone is a singleton in its sample. The rearrangement uses TRBV6-6 and TRBJ1-5, with D uncertain. V was trimmed by 0 bases and J by 5 bases, leaving 8 bases between them. This CDR3 has 14 amino acids. Germline V CDR1 and CDR2: MNHNY, SVGAGI (reference sequence). The CDR3 DNA follows: TGTGCCAGCAGTTACTCAGGTGGGGATCAGCCCCAGCATTTT. It encodes CASSYSGGDQPQHF.

The genes are TRBV4-2 and TRBJ2-7; D ambiguous. The germline V gene has CDR1 LGHNA and CDR2 YNFKEQ. The V and J ends lost 4 bases and 2 bases respectively, with 9 bases between them. The CDR3 is 13 amino acids. The CDR3 coding sequence is TGTGCCAGCAGCCCCTGGACGACCTACGAGCAGTACTTC. This codes for CASSPWTTYEQYF.

This sequence joins TRBV9 and TRBJ1-4; TRBD1 agrees at 9 bases. Germline V gives CDR1 SGDLS, CDR2 YYNGEE. Trimming cost V 4 bases and J 8 bases; bases outside gene matches: 3. The CDR3 covers 13 residues. As DNA, the CDR3 is TGTGCCAGCAGCAGGGACAGGGACGAAAAACTGTTTTTT. This codes for CASSRDRDEKLFF. Complete variable domain (other parts from reference TRBV9 and TRBJ1-4): DSGVTQTPKHLITATGQRVTLRCSPRSGDLSVYWYQQSLDQGLQFLIQYYNGEERAKGNILERFSAQQFPDLHSELNLSSLELGDSALYFCASSRDRDEKLFFGSGTQLSVL.

The chain uses TRBV5-1 and TRBJ1-1; 9 bases are shared with TRBD1. The J segment lost 6 bases and the V segment lost 1 base, leaving 7 bases of the junction unmatched. CDR1 and CDR2 from the germline V gene are SGHRS and YFSETQ. The CDR3 has 15 residues. CDR3 DNA sequence: TGCGCCAGCAGCTTGCTAGGACAGGGGTTCGCTGAAGCTTTCTTT. It translates to CASSLLGQGFAEAFF.

This chain joins TRBV6-5 and TRBJ2-7, with 7 bases matching TRBD1. The length of the CDR3 is 14 residues. Per the germline V gene, CDR1 is MNHEY and CDR2 is SVGAGI. V trimming: 6 bases; J trimming: 3 bases; junction bases outside the gene matches: 8. The CDR3 reads CASRIPGQSYEQYF. For the CDR3, the DNA is TGTGCCAGCAGGATCCCGGGACAGAGCTACGAGCAGTACTTC.

The rearrangement links TRBV15 to TRBJ2-1, with D hard to call. Germline CDR1 reads LNHNV; CDR2 reads YYDKDF (reference sequence). The CDR3 consists of 15 residues. V lost 3 bases and J lost 3, with 12 bases in between. CDR3 in amino acids: CATSSPRFVYNEQFF. DNA for the CDR3: TGTGCCACCAGCAGTCCCAGATTTGTCTACAATGAGCAGTTCTTC.

This chain uses TRBV15 with TRBJ2-3, with TRBD1 matching 9 bases. This CDR3 is 16 amino acids long. Trimming removed 3 bases from V and 2 bases from J; junction bases left unmatched: 6. The V gene's germline CDR1 is LNHNV and CDR2 YYDKDF (reference sequence). The CDR3 sequence is CATSSYRGLNTDTQYF. The DNA for the CDR3 is TGTGCCACCAGCAGTTACAGGGGGCTCAACACAGATACGCAGTATTTT.

This chain links TRBV7-2 with TRBJ2-1, with 8 bases that match TRBD1. This CDR3 region has 13 residues. V dropped 5 bases and J dropped 10; count of bases not matched to a gene: 7. In germline, CDR1 is SGHTA, CDR2 FQGNSA. CDR3 region: CASSPRTGLEQFF. The CDR3 bases are TGTGCCAGCAGCCCAAGGACAGGGTTGGAGCAGTTCTTC. The full variable domain, with the rest looked up from reference TRBV7-2 and TRBJ2-1, is GAGVSQSPSNKVTEKGKDVELRCDPISGHTALYWYRQSLGQGLEFLIYFQGNSAPDKSGLPSDRFSAERTGGSVSTLTIQRTQQEDSAVYLCASSPRTGLEQFFGPGTRLTVL.

This clone appeared a single time. CDR3 region: CATLRQGAPYGYTF. The CDR3 DNA sequence: TGTGCCACTCTTCGACAGGGGGCGCCCTATGGCTACACCTTC. The V call is TRBV19, the J call TRBJ1-2; 10 nucleotides agree with TRBD1. CDR1 and CDR2 (germline): LNHDA, SQIVND (reference sequence). The CDR3 contains 14 residues. V dropped 10 bases and J dropped 4; count of bases not matched to a gene: 9.

CDR3: CASSFDRNNQPQHF. The CDR3 DNA is TGTGCCAGCAGTTTCGACAGAAACAATCAGCCCCAGCATTTT. V usage is TRBV6-5 and J usage is TRBJ1-5, with a possible D match to TRBD1 (5 bases). CDR1 and CDR2 from the germline V gene are MNHEY and SVGAGI. The CDR3 is made up of 14 amino acids. V was trimmed by 4 bases and J by 3 bases, leaving 10 bases between them.

CDR3 sequence (DNA): TGCGCCAGCAGTATACAGGGGCGCACCGAGCAGTACTTC. Protein sequence: CASSIQGRTEQYF. The chain couples TRBV10-2 to TRBJ2-7, with 7 bases that match TRBD1. Germline trimming cut 5 bases from V and 6 bases from J; bases unmatched to any gene: 7. The germline V gene encodes CDR1 WSHSY and CDR2 SAAADI. CDR3 length: 13 amino acids.

This chain uses TRBV29-1 with TRBJ2-2, with D unresolved. The V gene's germline CDR1 is SQVTM and CDR2 ANQGSEA. With 6 bases removed from V and 3 bases from J, the gap between germline ends came to 5 bases. The CDR3 sequence is 11 residues long. This CDR3 reads CSVRHTGELFF. The CDR3 DNA follows: TGCAGCGTCAGACACACCGGGGAGCTGTTTTTT.